This T cell receptor (beta chain) was identified during a study of T cell responses to AZD1222 COVID-19 vaccine. Whole-study findings and limits: Spike was spanned by vaccine-associated CD4 TCRs, which were dominant at 160-218 and 743-854. The study sampled repertoires only after the peak T cell response. Nearly half of spike-specific TCRs reportedly target unmutated variant regions. In a largely white British group with more females than males, clonal diversity was possibly underestimated.

Of note for this clone: Antigen unknown.

The CDR3 covers 12 residues. V was trimmed by 3 bases and J by 4 bases, leaving 7 bases between them. Germline V gene data show CDR1 as GTSNPN and CDR2 as SVGIG (reference sequence). Measured with immunoSEQ multiplex PCR; TCRdb has only the in-frame clones, and not every one. This table has about 90,000 clones, around 88% appearing once. The TCR was taken from an adult in good health. The source material was peripheral blood, sampled on day 0 of MenACWY control vaccination. This sequence joins TRBV30 and TRBJ1-5; D call uncertain. DNA for the CDR3: TGTGCCTGGAGCGGACCGAATCAGCCCCAGCATTTT. Translating gives CAWSGPNQPQHF.